These 17 T cell receptor beta chains came from one sample sequenced in a study of CD8 T cells in ankylosing spondylitis. TCRdb redid the calling of the 5' RACE reads with MiXCR, one entry per CDR3 protein. This sample has hundreds of thousands of distinct CDR3 sequences, with 12% found just once. Notes on the study in general: Seemingly distinctive of ankylosing spondylitis blood was a TCR beta motif formed by eight highly homologous variants.

The antigens these receptors bind are not known. Material for sequencing was blood, either unsorted or a sorted T cell fraction (not recorded which). These receptors were obtained from a male donor with ankylosing spondylitis.

In this sample, this clonotype turned up a few times. The rearrangement links TRBV12-3 or TRBV12-4 to TRBJ2-2; D unclear. The CDR3 is 14 amino acids. V lost 4 bases to trimming and J lost 0 bases, with 6 bases between them. The chain's CDR3 is CASSSTANTGELFF. Here the CDR3 DNA reads TGTGCCAGCAGTTCGACGGCGAACACCGGGGAGCTGTTTTTT.

This clonotype was seen a handful of times. This chain connects TRBV29-1 to TRBJ2-3, with 10 positions matching TRBD2. The V gene's germline CDR1 is SQVTM and CDR2 ANQGSEA. The CDR3 runs 15 residues. With 3 bases clipped from V and 0 bases from J, the junction kept 3 bases outside the gene matches. In DNA form, the CDR3 reads TGCAGCGTTGACCCACTAGCGGGGAGCACAGATACGCAGTATTTT. Protein product: CSVDPLAGSTDTQYF.

The chain has TRBV29-1 and TRBJ1-4, with D possibly being TRBD1 (5 bases). The CDR3 is made up of 15 amino acids. From germline, CDR1 is SQVTM and CDR2 ANQGSEA. Trimming stripped 4 bases from V and 0 bases from J, with 12 bases between. The CDR3 bases are TGCAGCGTTGGAGGAGGGGCACCAACTAATGAAAAACTGTTTTTT. Its translation is CSVGGGAPTNEKLFF.

This clonotype was recorded a few times. The chain couples TRBV19 to TRBJ2-7; D gene uncertain. V was clipped by 3 bases and J by 0 bases, with 21 bases between them. CDR3 size: 18 residues. CDR1 is LNHDA, CDR2 SQIVND, per germline (reference sequence). The CDR3 region has the DNA TGTGCCAGTAGTATCCCTTTTGGAGTACCGCCGAGCTCCTACGAGCAGTACTTC. It codes for CASSIPFGVPPSSYEQYF.

The rearrangement links TRBV7-9 to TRBJ2-5; 7 nucleotides line up with TRBD1. The CDR3 consists of 15 residues. Trimming took 4 bases from V and 3 from J; bases not matched to a gene: 8. CDR1 is SEHNR, CDR2 FQNEAQ, per germline (reference sequence). CDR3 nucleotide sequence: TGTGCCAGCAGCTCCTATGTTGGGACAGAAGAGACCCAGTACTTC. This translates into CASSSYVGTEETQYF.

The sample holds a few counts of this clonotype. This chain connects TRBV10-3 to TRBJ2-5, with D perhaps matching TRBD1 (5 bases). The CDR3 spans 13 residues. Germline lookup yields CDR1 ENHRY and CDR2 SYGVKD. V shed 7 bases and J shed 4 bases, with 13 bases lying between them. The CDR3 here is CAIKDGARETQYF. Written as DNA, the CDR3 is TGTGCCATCAAGGATGGGGCCCGAGAGACCCAGTACTTC.

This clonotype has at least ten counts. The chain links TRBV7-9 to TRBJ2-5; possible D gene TRBD2, 5 bases. V was pared by 8 bases and J by 6 bases, with 16 bases between. Germline-derived CDR1 and CDR2 are SEHNR and FQNEAQ (reference sequence). This CDR3 comprises 13 residues. CDR3 residues: CASQESGLKTQYF. The CDR3 DNA is TGTGCCAGCCAGGAGTCGGGATTAAAGACCCAGTACTTC.

The rearrangement uses TRBV20-1 and TRBJ2-7; possibly TRBD2 for D (6 bases). Trimming stripped 0 bases from V and 3 bases from J, with 15 bases between. The V gene's germline CDR1 is DFQATT and CDR2 SNEGSKA (reference sequence). The CDR3 has 15 residues. In nucleotides, the CDR3 is TGCAGTGCTAGAGATTCACACGGGACTCGCTACGAGCAGTACTTC. This sequence encodes CSARDSHGTRYEQYF.

In this sample, this clonotype turned up many times. The rearrangement links TRBV4-1 to TRBJ2-1, with 10 bases matching TRBD1. This CDR3 has 16 amino acids. Germline CDR1 reads MGHRA; CDR2 reads YSYEKL. The J segment lost 4 bases and the V segment lost 4 bases, leaving 7 bases of the junction unmatched. This chain's CDR3 is CASSPLGDRGYNEQFF. CDR3 DNA: TGCGCCAGCAGCCCCCTGGGGGACAGGGGATACAATGAGCAGTTCTTC.

Comment on this clonotype: Mismatch with germline at one junction end may stem from a read error. The chain recombines TRBV29-1 with TRBJ1-4; D is uncertain. Germline CDR1 and CDR2: SQVTM and ANQGSEA. The CDR3 is made up of 13 amino acids. This chain's CDR3 is CSVEDTSNEKLFF. The CDR3 bases are TGCAGCGTCGAAGACACATCTAATGAAAAACTGTTTTTT.

The chain carries TRBV4-2 and TRBJ1-1; D remains ambiguous. From germline, CDR1 is LGHNA and CDR2 YNFKEQ. The V end lost 0 bases, the J end lost 7 bases, and 18 bases lay between the germline ends. The CDR3 consists of 16 residues. As DNA, the CDR3 is TGTGCCAGCAGCCAAGAGCCCGATCTTACCCCAAGTGAAGCTTTCTTT. Protein: CASSQEPDLTPSEAFF.

This clonotype showed up just a few times. This chain joins TRBV6-2 or TRBV6-3 and TRBJ1-1; a possible D gene is TRBD1 (6 bases). Trimming left V 6 bases short and J 1 base short, with 21 bases between. The germline V gene encodes CDR1 MNHEY and CDR2 SVGEGT. The CDR3 spans 17 residues. The DNA of the CDR3 is TGTGCCAGCAGGACATACCGGGGGCCACTCCGGAACACTGAAGCTTTCTTT. This translates into CASRTYRGPLRNTEAFF.

This clonotype appeared a few times. The gene calls are TRBV5-1 and TRBJ1-6; 10 bases are a match to TRBD1. The length of the CDR3 is 15 residues. V shed 4 bases and J 4 bases; nucleotides not matched to a gene: 2. CDR1 and CDR2 (germline): SGHRS, YFSETQ. CDR3 sequence: CASSPDRGYNSPLHF. CDR3 sequence (DNA): TGCGCCAGCAGCCCGGACAGGGGGTATAATTCACCCCTCCACTTT.

The table lists this clonotype with a few counts. This chain links TRBV7-2 with TRBJ2-5; D remains ambiguous. Germline V gene data show CDR1 as SGHTA and CDR2 as FQGNSA. CDR3 length equals 13 residues. V lost 4 bases and J 5 bases, leaving 11 bases between the germline ends. The CDR3 region has the DNA TGTGCCAGCAGCTCATGGATGGGGGAGACCCAGTACTTC. It specifies CASSSWMGETQYF.

This clonotype was seen a handful of times. The gene calls are TRBV20-1 and TRBJ2-7; 12 bases line up with TRBD2. CDR3 size: 15 residues. V lost 3 bases, J lost 3 bases, and 6 bases stayed unmatched. Germline V gene data show CDR1 as DFQATT and CDR2 as SNEGSKA (reference sequence). This CDR3 is CSARPGLAGNYEQYF. CDR3 coding DNA: TGCAGTGCTAGGCCAGGACTAGCGGGAAACTACGAGCAGTACTTC.

This rearrangement joins TRBV18 to TRBJ2-5, with D unresolved. V was clipped by 4 bases and J by 5 bases, with 11 bases between them. The CDR3 is made up of 13 amino acids. CDR1 and CDR2 from the germline V gene are KGHSH and LQKENI. In DNA form, the CDR3 reads TGTGCCAGCTCACGGAGCATGGGGGAGACCCAGTACTTC. Translation: CASSRSMGETQYF.

J is TRBJ2-7 and V is TRBV20-1, with D possibly being TRBD1 or TRBD2 (7 bases each). V lost 3 bases and J lost 0, with 15 bases in between. Per germline, CDR1 DFQATT and CDR2 SNEGSKA (reference sequence). The CDR3 runs 15 residues. The CDR3 coding sequence is TGCAGTGCTAGTGACAGGGAGGGGGTCTCCTACGAGCAGTACTTC. Translated, it gives CSASDREGVSYEQYF.